What follows are 24 T cell receptor beta chains derived from one specimen sequenced in a study of cytomegalovirus exposure and HLA in healthy donors. The PCR had 60 Vbeta and 13 Jbeta primers. Profiling relied on immunoSEQ multiplex PCR, and the TCRdb table lists in-frame clones only, not all of them. The sample holds fewer than 200,000 clones, more than 70% seen once. Sequencing used PBMCs. These receptors were obtained from a man aged 25-45 years in good health and CMV-seronegative.

Notes on this clone: A read error may account for a junction end that differs from germline. This rearrangement joins TRBV7-9 to TRBJ2-2, with a possible D match to TRBD1 (6 bases). This CDR3 has 13 residues. CDR1 SEHNR and CDR2 FQNEAQ come from the germline V gene (reference sequence). The CDR3 spells CSSSNRVTGELFF. CDR3 DNA: TGTTCCAGCAGTAACAGGGTCACCGGGGAGCTGTTTTTT.

The gene calls are TRBV2 and TRBJ2-5; possibly TRBD2 for D (6 bases). Trimming removed 5 bases at V and 2 bases at J, with 12 bases between. The CDR3 extends over 14 amino acids. Germline V gives CDR1 SNHLY, CDR2 FYNNEI. DNA for the CDR3: TGTGCCAGCAGTCGGGGGAGTTGGCAAGAGACCCAGTACTTC. Protein sequence: CASSRGSWQETQYF.

The chain links TRBV18 to TRBJ1-1; 10 nucleotides agree with TRBD1. V lost 3 bases and J lost 7; bases outside the gene matches: 14. The CDR3 covers 17 residues. CDR1 and CDR2 from the germline V gene are KGHSH and LQKENI. The CDR3 DNA follows: TGTGCCAGCTCACCCGACAGGGGGCGAGTAGGGTCTAATGAAGCTTTCTTT. The encoded protein is CASSPDRGRVGSNEAFF.

This clone was seen only once. This chain joins TRBV19 and TRBJ2-2; D possibly corresponds to TRBD1 (5 bases). The CDR3 consists of 14 residues. Germline V lookup: CDR1 LNHDA, CDR2 SQIVND (reference sequence). V lost 2 bases to trimming and J lost 6 bases, with 10 bases between them. For the CDR3, the DNA is TGTGCCAGTAGTATAAGCAGGGATGCCGGGGAGCTGTTTTTT. Translation: CASSISRDAGELFF.

The genes are TRBV7-2 and TRBJ1-3; maybe TRBD1 (6 bases). Looked up from germline, CDR1 is SGHTA and CDR2 is FQGNSA. Deletions cut 7 bases from V and 1 base from J, with 11 bases between. The CDR3 consists of 14 residues. CDR3 protein: CASTTGSSGNTIYF. CDR3 bases: TGTGCCAGCACTACAGGGTCGTCTGGAAACACCATATATTTT.

The chain uses TRBV5-6 and TRBJ2-5; 7 bases line up with TRBD2. The V gene end was trimmed by 0 bases and the J gene end by 5 bases; junction bases not matched to a gene: 13. Germline CDR1 is SGHDT and CDR2 is YYEEEE. The CDR3 runs 17 residues. The CDR3 DNA reads as TGTGCCAGCAGCTTGGCGGCGCGGGGGTTGGCCGGGGAGACCCAGTACTTC. This translates into CASSLAARGLAGETQYF.

This chain connects TRBV5-1 to TRBJ2-5, with 8 bases identical to TRBD2. Trimming removed 5 bases from V and 1 base from J; junction bases left unmatched: 4. The germline V gene encodes CDR1 SGHRS and CDR2 YFSETQ. This CDR3 has 14 amino acids. The CDR3 protein is CASSCGGPQETQYF. CDR3 nucleotide sequence: TGCGCCAGCAGTTGCGGGGGGCCCCAAGAGACCCAGTACTTC.

As to this clone: The sample carries other DNA sequences with the same CDR3. The chain employs TRBV4-1 and TRBJ2-3; maybe TRBD2 (5 bases). The V gene lost 3 bases and the J gene lost 5 bases, with 15 bases spanning the gap. Germline values: CDR1 MGHRA, CDR2 YSYEKL. The CDR3 contains 15 residues. The CDR3 here is CASSQEVAPGDTQYF. CDR3 bases: TGCGCCAGCAGCCAGGAGGTAGCGCCGGGAGATACGCAGTATTTT.

V gene TRBV27 combines with J gene TRBJ2-7; TRBD1 agrees at 7 bases. Trimming removed 6 bases from V and 4 bases from J; junction bases left unmatched: 6. Germline lookup yields CDR1 MNHEY and CDR2 SMNVEV (reference sequence). There are 13 residues in the CDR3. The CDR3 here is CASRGQTLYEQYF. Written as DNA, the CDR3 is TGTGCCAGCAGGGGACAGACCCTATACGAGCAGTACTTC.

This clone was picked up a small number of times. The junction differs from germline at one of its ends, possibly a read error. The J gene is TRBJ2-5, the V gene TRBV7-9, with TRBD1 as a possible D gene (5 bases). Germline V gene data show CDR1 as SEHNR and CDR2 as FQNEAQ (reference sequence). This CDR3 has 12 amino acids. CDR3 sequence (DNA): TGTTCCAGCAGCCGACAGAGGGAGACCCAGTACTTC. It yields the protein CSSSRQRETQYF.

The genes are TRBV7-9 and TRBJ2-1; maybe TRBD1 (6 bases). The CDR3 sequence is 16 residues long. Looked up from germline, CDR1 is SEHNR and CDR2 is FQNEAQ (reference sequence). The germline V and J ends were trimmed by 2 bases and 6 bases, with 17 bases remaining between them. The CDR3 spells CASSLSRDINRNEQFF. Written as DNA, the CDR3 is TGTGCCAGCAGCTTATCTCGGGACATAAATCGCAATGAGCAGTTCTTC.

This clone was seen more than once but under ten times. This rearrangement joins TRBV6-5 to TRBJ2-2, with D tentatively TRBD1 (6 bases). The V end was cut by 5 bases, the J end by 1 base, with 11 bases between. The length of the CDR3 is 15 residues. Germline CDR1 and CDR2: MNHEY and SVGAGI. CDR3 nucleotides: TGTGCCAGCAGTGGACAGCCAAAGAACACCGGGGAGCTGTTTTTT. It codes for CASSGQPKNTGELFF.

In nucleotides, the CDR3 is TGTGCCAGCTCACCCGGGGGGCGTGATGAGCAGTTCTTC. It is translated as CASSPGGRDEQFF. V and J are TRBV18 and TRBJ2-1; possible D gene TRBD2, 7 bases. This CDR3 has 13 amino acids. Trimming removed 3 bases from V and 8 bases from J, with 11 bases in between. Germline V gene data show CDR1 as KGHSH and CDR2 as LQKENI.

This chain joins TRBV27 and TRBJ1-2; 8 bases align to TRBD1. Germline trimming cut 7 bases from V and 14 bases from J; bases unmatched to any gene: 12. The CDR3 is made up of 12 amino acids. Germline assignment: CDR1 MNHEY and CDR2 SMNVEV (reference sequence). As DNA, the CDR3 is TGTGCCAGCACGGCACCTGACAGGGGAAAGACCTTC. This translates into CASTAPDRGKTF.

This chain's CDR3 is CASSLLPGADEQYF. For the CDR3, the DNA is TGTGCCAGCAGTTTATTACCAGGGGCGGACGAGCAGTACTTC. The V and J genes are TRBV28 and TRBJ2-7; D possibly corresponds to TRBD1 (6 bases). Germline V CDR1 and CDR2: MDHEN, SYDVKM. Trimming left V 1 base short and J 5 bases short, with 12 bases between. The CDR3 spans 14 residues.

The rearrangement joins TRBV7-9 to TRBJ2-3; D gene uncertain. The length of the CDR3 is 16 residues. Trimming pared 3 bases from V and 3 bases from J, leaving 16 bases between. The germline gives CDR1 SEHNR, CDR2 FQNEAQ (reference sequence). CDR3 amino acids: CASSFKVVGQTDTQYF. Written as DNA, the CDR3 is TGTGCCAGCAGCTTTAAGGTGGTTGGGCAAACAGATACGCAGTATTTT.

The V call is TRBV4-1, the J call TRBJ2-2; 10 bases map to TRBD2. Germline lookup yields CDR1 MGHRA and CDR2 YSYEKL. After removal of 1 base from V and 3 bases from J, the junction contained 14 bases not matched to a gene. CDR3 length: 20 residues. The CDR3 is CASSQVLPLGTSAYTGELFF. Here the CDR3 DNA reads TGCGCCAGCAGCCAAGTGCTCCCCCTCGGGACTAGCGCGTACACCGGGGAGCTGTTTTTT.

The V and J genes are TRBV5-1 and TRBJ2-7, with TRBD1 as a possible D gene (10 bases). The V and J ends lost 0 bases and 3 bases respectively, with 25 bases between them. Germline V gene data show CDR1 as SGHRS and CDR2 as YFSETQ. The CDR3 length is 19 residues. The CDR3 DNA reads as TGCGCCAGCAGCTTGGCCGGGACAGGGGTTGCGGGAGGGTACTACGAGCAGTACTTC. Protein: CASSLAGTGVAGGYYEQYF.

The chain employs TRBV27 and TRBJ2-5; a weak D match, TRBD1 (5 bases). Germline V lookup: CDR1 MNHEY, CDR2 SMNVEV (reference sequence). The CDR3 extends over 15 amino acids. V was clipped by 3 bases and J by 3 bases, with 14 bases between them. This chain's CDR3 is CASSFQGRIEETQYF. The DNA for the CDR3 is TGTGCCAGCAGTTTTCAGGGCCGGATCGAAGAGACCCAGTACTTC.

The chain is built from TRBV19 and TRBJ2-7, with D tentatively TRBD1 (5 bases). V lost 2 bases and J 1 base, leaving 12 bases between the germline ends. The CDR3 is 15 residues long. Germline CDR1 is LNHDA and CDR2 is SQIVND (reference sequence). In DNA form, the CDR3 reads TGTGCCAGTAGTATAACGAGCGCAGGGTCCTACGAGCAGTACTTC. Its translation: CASSITSAGSYEQYF.

V is TRBV29-1 and J is TRBJ2-5; 13 nucleotides agree with TRBD2. The last part of the DNA fits TRBJ2-7 better; the J call may be wrong. The CDR3 is 14 amino acids. From germline, CDR1 is SQVTM and CDR2 ANQGSEA. In DNA, the CDR3 is TGCAGCGCTCGGACTAGCGGGAGCGGTGGCGAGCAGTACTTC. Its protein is CSARTSGSGGEQYF.

The genes are TRBV7-2 and TRBJ2-5; TRBD2 matches at 14 bases. CDR3 length: 16 amino acids. The germline gives CDR1 SGHTA, CDR2 FQGNSA. Germline trimming cut 3 bases from V and 5 bases from J; bases unmatched to any gene: 5. DNA of the CDR3: TGTGCCAGCAGCTTGGGACTAGCGGGAGTTAGGGAGACCCAGTACTTC. Protein sequence: CASSLGLAGVRETQYF.

V is TRBV2 and J is TRBJ2-5, with 7 bases fitting TRBD1. V shed 4 bases and J 5 bases; nucleotides not matched to a gene: 7. Germline V gene lookup returns CDR1 SNHLY and CDR2 FYNNEI. CDR3 length: 14 residues. The CDR3 sequence: CASSGWDSGETQYF. The CDR3 nucleotides are TGTGCCAGCAGTGGATGGGACAGTGGGGAGACCCAGTACTTC. Using reference TRBV2 and TRBJ2-5 for the parts outside the CDR3, the full variable domain is EPEVTQTPSHQVTQMGQEVILRCVPISNHLYFYWYRQILGQKVEFLVSFYNNEISEKSEIFDDQFSVERPDGSNFTLKIRSTKLEDSAMYFCASSGWDSGETQYFGPGTRLLVL.

V usage is TRBV6-5 and J usage is TRBJ1-2; no firm D call. Germline loops: CDR1 MNHEY, CDR2 SVGAGI. The CDR3 is made up of 13 amino acids. Trimming shortened V by 2 bases and J by 8 bases, and 12 bases separated the two germline ends. The CDR3 bases are TGTGCCAGCAGTTACGAAGGAGCTGGAGGCTACACCTTC. Its translation is CASSYEGAGGYTF.